This T cell receptor (beta chain) was retrieved from a study of blood T cells in healthy people across ages. Study observations and caveats: Per million T cells, the diversity of TCR beta decreased roughly linearly as age advanced. Across samples, TCR beta diversity tracked strongly with naive T cell percentage.

The V gene's germline CDR1 is MNHEY and CDR2 SVGAGI. This CDR3 has 14 residues. The V gene lost 4 bases and the J gene lost 2 bases, with 12 bases spanning the gap. PCR was performed a second time for about 7 to 12 cycles using a sample-barcoded 5' primer and a J-beta primer mix. Tagging of each cDNA molecule was performed by a template-switch adaptor with 12 random nucleotides. One entry per CDR3 protein results from TCRdb running MiXCR on the 5' RACE reads. The table includes 540,000 or so distinct CDR3 sequences, 45% to 55% detected once. For this clonotype: The antigen remains undetermined.

Sequencing input: blood. The origin of this receptor is an elderly man in good health. This chain connects TRBV6-5 to TRBJ2-7; D is perhaps TRBD2 (5 bases). CDR3 DNA: TGTGCCAGCAGTTCGCCCGGGAAAACCTACGAGCAGTACTTC. Translating it yields CASSSPGKTYEQYF.